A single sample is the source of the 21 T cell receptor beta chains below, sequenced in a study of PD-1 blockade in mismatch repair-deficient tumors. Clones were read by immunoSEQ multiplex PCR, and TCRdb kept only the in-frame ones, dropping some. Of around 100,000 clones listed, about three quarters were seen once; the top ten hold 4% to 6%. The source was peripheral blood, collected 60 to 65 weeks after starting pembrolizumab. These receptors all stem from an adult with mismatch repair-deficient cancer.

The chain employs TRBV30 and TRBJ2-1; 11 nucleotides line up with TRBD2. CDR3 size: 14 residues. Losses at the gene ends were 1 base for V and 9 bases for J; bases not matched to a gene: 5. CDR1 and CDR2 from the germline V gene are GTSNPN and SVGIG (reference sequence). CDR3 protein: CAWSGGTSGAEQFF. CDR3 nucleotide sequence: TGTGCCTGGAGTGGAGGGACTAGCGGCGCTGAGCAGTTCTTC.

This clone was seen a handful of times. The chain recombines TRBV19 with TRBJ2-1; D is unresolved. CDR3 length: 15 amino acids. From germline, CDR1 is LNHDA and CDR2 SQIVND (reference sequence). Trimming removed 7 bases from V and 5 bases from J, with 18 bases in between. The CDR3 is CASKGLGSLDNEQFF. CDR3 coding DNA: TGTGCCAGTAAGGGTTTAGGTAGCCTTGACAATGAGCAGTTCTTC.

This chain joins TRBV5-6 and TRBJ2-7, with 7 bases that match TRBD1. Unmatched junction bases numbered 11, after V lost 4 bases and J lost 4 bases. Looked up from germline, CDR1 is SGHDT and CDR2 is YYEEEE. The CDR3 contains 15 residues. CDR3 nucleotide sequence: TGTGCCAGCAGCCCCCCGGGACAGCCAATATACGAGCAGTACTTC. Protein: CASSPPGQPIYEQYF.

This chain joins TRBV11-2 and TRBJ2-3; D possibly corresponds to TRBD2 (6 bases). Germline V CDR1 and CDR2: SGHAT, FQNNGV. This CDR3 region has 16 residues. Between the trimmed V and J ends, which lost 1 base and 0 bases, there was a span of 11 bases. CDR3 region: CASSLGLAASTDTQYF. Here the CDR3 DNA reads TGTGCCAGCAGCTTAGGTTTAGCGGCTAGCACAGATACGCAGTATTTT.

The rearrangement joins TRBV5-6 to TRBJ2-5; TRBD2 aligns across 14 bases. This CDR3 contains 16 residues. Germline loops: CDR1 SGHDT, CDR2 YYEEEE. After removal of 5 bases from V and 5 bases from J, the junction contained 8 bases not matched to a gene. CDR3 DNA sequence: TGTGCCAGCAGTGCTAAGGGGACTAGCGGGAGTGAGACCCAGTACTTC. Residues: CASSAKGTSGSETQYF.

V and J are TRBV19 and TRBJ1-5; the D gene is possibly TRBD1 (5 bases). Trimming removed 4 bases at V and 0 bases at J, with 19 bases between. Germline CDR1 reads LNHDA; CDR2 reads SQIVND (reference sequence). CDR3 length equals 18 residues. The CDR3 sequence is CASSTPPDGTLSNQPQHF. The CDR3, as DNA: TGTGCCAGTAGTACCCCTCCGGACGGGACCCTTAGCAATCAGCCCCAGCATTTT. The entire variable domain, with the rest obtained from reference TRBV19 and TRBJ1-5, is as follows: DGGITQSPKYLFRKEGQNVTLSCEQNLNHDAMYWYRQDPGQGLRLIYYSQIVNDFQKGDIAEGYSVSREKKESFPLTVTSAQKNPTAFYLCASSTPPDGTLSNQPQHFGDGTRLSIL.

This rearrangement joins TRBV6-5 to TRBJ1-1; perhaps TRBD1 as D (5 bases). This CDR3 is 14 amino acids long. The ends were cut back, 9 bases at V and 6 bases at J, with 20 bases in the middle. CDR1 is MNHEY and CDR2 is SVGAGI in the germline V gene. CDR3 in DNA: TGTGCCAGTTACGACCATCGACAGTGGGCTGAAGCTTTCTTT. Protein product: CASYDHRQWAEAFF.

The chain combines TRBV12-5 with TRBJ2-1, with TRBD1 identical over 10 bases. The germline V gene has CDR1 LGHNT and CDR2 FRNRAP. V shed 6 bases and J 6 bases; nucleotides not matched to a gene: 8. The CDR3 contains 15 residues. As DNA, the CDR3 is TGTGCTAGTGGCCCACCCGGACAGGGGGGCAATGAGCAGTTCTTC. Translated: CASGPPGQGGNEQFF.

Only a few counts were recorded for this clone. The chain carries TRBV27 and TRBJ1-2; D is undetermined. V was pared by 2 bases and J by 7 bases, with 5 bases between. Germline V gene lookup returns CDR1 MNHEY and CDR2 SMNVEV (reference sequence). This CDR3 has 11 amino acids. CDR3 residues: CASSLGVGYTF. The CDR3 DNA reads TGTGCCAGCAGTTTAGGGGTTGGCTACACCTTC.

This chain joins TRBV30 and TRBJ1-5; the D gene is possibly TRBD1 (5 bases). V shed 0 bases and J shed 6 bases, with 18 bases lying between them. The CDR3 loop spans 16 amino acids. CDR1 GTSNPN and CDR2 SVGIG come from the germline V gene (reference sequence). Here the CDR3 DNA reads TGTGCCTGGAGTGTACGGGCTGGGCAGGGTGGTCAGCCCCAGCATTTT. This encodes CAWSVRAGQGGQPQHF. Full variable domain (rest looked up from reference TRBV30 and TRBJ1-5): SQTIHQWPATLVQPVGSPLSLECTVEGTSNPNLYWYRQAAGRGLQLLFYSVGIGQISSEVPQNLSASRPQDRQFILSSKKLLLSDSGFYLCAWSVRAGQGGQPQHFGDGTRLSIL.

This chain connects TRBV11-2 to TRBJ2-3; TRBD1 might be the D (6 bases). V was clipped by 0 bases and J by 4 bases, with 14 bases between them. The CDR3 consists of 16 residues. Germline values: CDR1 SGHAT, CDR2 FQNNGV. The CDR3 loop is CASSLDTGWSADTQYF. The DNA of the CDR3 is TGTGCCAGCAGCTTAGATACAGGGTGGTCGGCAGATACGCAGTATTTT.

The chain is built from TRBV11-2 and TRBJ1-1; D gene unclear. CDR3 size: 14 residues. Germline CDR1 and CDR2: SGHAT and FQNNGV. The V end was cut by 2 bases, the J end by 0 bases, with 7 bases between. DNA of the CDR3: TGTGCCAGCAGCTTACATACAGTGAACACTGAAGCTTTCTTT. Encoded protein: CASSLHTVNTEAFF.

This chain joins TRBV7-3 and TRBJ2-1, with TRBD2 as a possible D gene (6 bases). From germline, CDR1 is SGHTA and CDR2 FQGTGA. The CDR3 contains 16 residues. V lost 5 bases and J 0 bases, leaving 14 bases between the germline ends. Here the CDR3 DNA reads TGTGCCAGCAGCCTTTCACCCGGGAGCTCCTACAATGAGCAGTTCTTC. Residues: CASSLSPGSSYNEQFF.

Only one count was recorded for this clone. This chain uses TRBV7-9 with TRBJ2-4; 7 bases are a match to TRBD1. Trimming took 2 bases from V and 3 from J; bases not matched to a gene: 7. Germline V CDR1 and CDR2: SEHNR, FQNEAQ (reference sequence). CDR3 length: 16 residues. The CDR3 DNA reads TGTGCCAGCAGCTTAAGTTACAGGGGCGGCAAAAACATTCAGTACTTC. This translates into CASSLSYRGGKNIQYF.

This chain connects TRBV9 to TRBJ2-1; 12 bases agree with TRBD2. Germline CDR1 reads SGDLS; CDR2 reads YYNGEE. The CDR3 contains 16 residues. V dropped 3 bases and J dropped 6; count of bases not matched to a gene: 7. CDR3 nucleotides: TGTGCCAGCAGCGGTAGAGAGACTAGCGGGAGCAATGAGCAGTTCTTC. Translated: CASSGRETSGSNEQFF.

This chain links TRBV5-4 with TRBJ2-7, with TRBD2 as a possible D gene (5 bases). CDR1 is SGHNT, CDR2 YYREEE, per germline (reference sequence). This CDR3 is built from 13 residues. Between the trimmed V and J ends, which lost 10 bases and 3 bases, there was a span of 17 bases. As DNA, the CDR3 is TGTGCCTCCAGGCGAGGGCCAGGCTACGAGCAGTACTTC. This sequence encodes CASRRGPGYEQYF.

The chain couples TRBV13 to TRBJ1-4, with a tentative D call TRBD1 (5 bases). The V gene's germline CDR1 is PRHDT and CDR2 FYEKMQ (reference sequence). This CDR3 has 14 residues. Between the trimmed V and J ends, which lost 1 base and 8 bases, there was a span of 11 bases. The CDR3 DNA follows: TGTGCCAGCAGCTTAGCAGGGTCAGGAGAAAAACTGTTTTTT. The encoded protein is CASSLAGSGEKLFF.

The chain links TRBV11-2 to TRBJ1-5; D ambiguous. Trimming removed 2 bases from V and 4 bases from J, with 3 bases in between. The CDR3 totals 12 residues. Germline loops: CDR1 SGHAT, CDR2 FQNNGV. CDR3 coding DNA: TGTGCCAGCAGCTTAAATAATCAGCCCCAGCATTTT. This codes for CASSLNNQPQHF. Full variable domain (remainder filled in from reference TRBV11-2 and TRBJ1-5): EAGVAQSPRYKIIEKRQSVAFWCNPISGHATLYWYQQILGQGPKLLIQFQNNGVVDDSQLPKDRFSAERLKGVDSTLKIQPAKLEDSAVYLCASSLNNQPQHFGDGTRLSIL.

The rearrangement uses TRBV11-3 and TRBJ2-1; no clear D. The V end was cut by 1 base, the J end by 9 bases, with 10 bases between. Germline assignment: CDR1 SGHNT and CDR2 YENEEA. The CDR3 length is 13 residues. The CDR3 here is CASSLGPLGEQFF. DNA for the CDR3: TGTGCCAGCAGCTTAGGGCCCCTCGGTGAGCAGTTCTTC.

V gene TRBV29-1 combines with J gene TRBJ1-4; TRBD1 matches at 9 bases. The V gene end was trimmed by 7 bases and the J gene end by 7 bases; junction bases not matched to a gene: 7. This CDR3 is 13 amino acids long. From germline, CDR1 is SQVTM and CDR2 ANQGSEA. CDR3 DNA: TGCAGCGCCAAGACAGGGGGGGGTGAAAAACTGTTTTTT. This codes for CSAKTGGGEKLFF. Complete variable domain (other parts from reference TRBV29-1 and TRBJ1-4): SAVISQKPSRDICQRGTSLTIQCQVDSQVTMMFWYRQQPGQSLTLIATANQGSEATYESGFVIDKFPISRPNLTFSTLTVSNMSPEDSSIYLCSAKTGGGEKLFFGSGTQLSVL.

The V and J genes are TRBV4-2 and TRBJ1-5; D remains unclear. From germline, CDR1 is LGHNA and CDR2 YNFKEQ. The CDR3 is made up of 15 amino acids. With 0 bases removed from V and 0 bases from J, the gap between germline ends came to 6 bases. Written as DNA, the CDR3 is TGTGCCAGCAGCCAAGAACTAGTTAGCAATCAGCCCCAGCATTTT. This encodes CASSQELVSNQPQHF.